This TCR beta chain was documented in a study of metastatic and nonmetastatic thyroid tumors. Study-wide background: Across blood and tumor or nodule tissue, repertoires from malignant and benign thyroid patients were compared with one another.

Among the patients, none had received any treatment before thyroid surgery. TCRdb re-called clones via MiXCR from the PCR reads. Here the sample spans approximately 21,000 clones, about 28% being singletons. This clone has more than one count but fewer than ten. The germline V gene encodes CDR1 MNHEY and CDR2 SMNVEV (reference sequence). V was pared by 1 base and J by 7 bases, with 8 bases between. The CDR3 totals 13 residues. The sample was tumor tissue. The sequence was obtained from a male donor with papillary thyroid cancer or a benign thyroid nodule (not recorded which). Some clones in this sample may be carry-over from other donors' samples. The V gene is TRBV27, the J gene TRBJ1-5, with unresolved D. The CDR3 DNA follows: TGTGCCAGCAGTTTATTCAGGTCCCAGCCCCAGCATTTT. Protein sequence: CASSLFRSQPQHF.